Following are 9 T cell receptor beta chains from one sample sequenced in a study of monozygotic twins with inflammatory bowel disease. Each CDR3 protein gets one entry in TCRdb, which reprocessed the 5' RACE reads and gives no DNA. Its listing shows approximately 400,000 distinct CDR3 sequences. The sample consisted of blood. These receptors were obtained from a human donor with ulcerative colitis or Crohn's disease, or a healthy co-twin of an affected twin (not recorded which).

The chain uses TRBV25-1 and TRBJ2-1; TCRdb proposes TRBD2, but this gene call is untestable without DNA. The CDR3 has 15 residues. Germline V gives CDR1 MGHDK, CDR2 SYGVNS. This chain's CDR3 is CASSRTALTYNEQFF.

The chain uses TRBV5-6 and TRBJ1-2; TCRdb gives TRBD1 as the D gene, but with no DNA this cannot be confirmed. CDR3 length: 15 residues. CDR1 and CDR2 from the germline V gene are SGHDT and YYEEEE. The CDR3 loop reads CASSPGSYRNYGYTF. Drawing the rest from reference TRBV5-6 and TRBJ1-2, the complete variable domain is DAGVTQSPTHLIKTRGQQVTLRCSPKSGHDTVSWYQQALGQGPQFIFQYYEEEERQRGNFPDRFSGHQFPNYSSELNVNALLLGDSALYLCASSPGSYRNYGYTFGSGTRLTVV.

The gene calls are TRBV15 and TRBJ2-3; no DNA is available, so the TRBD2 call from TCRdb remains unchecked. The length of the CDR3 is 16 residues. The V gene's germline CDR1 is LNHNV and CDR2 YYDKDF (reference sequence). CDR3 residues: CATSRDAGTRTYTQYF.

The rearrangement uses TRBV20-1 and TRBJ1-1. The germline CDR1 and CDR2 sequences are DFQATT and SNEGSKA (reference sequence). This CDR3 region has 14 residues. The CDR3 spells CSAILHLTGTEAFF.

The chain uses TRBV20-1 and TRBJ2-7; TCRdb calls TRBD2, which cannot be checked without DNA. In germline, CDR1 is DFQATT, CDR2 SNEGSKA (reference sequence). This CDR3 spans 15 amino acids. CDR3 in amino acids: CSARELAGSSYEQYF.

V is TRBV5-1 and J is TRBJ2-7; the D gene TCRdb calls, TRBD2, cannot be checked with no DNA. This CDR3 has 12 amino acids. Germline lookup yields CDR1 SGHRS and CDR2 YFSETQ. The CDR3 loop reads CASKGEGYEQYF. Full variable domain (outside the CDR3, taken from reference TRBV5-1 and TRBJ2-7): KAGVTQTPRYLIKTRGQQVTLSCSPISGHRSVSWYQQTPGQGLQFLFEYFSETQRNKGNFPGRFSGRQFSNSRSEMNVSTLELGDSALYLCASKGEGYEQYFGPGTRLTVT.

The chain combines TRBV18 with TRBJ2-5. Germline assignment: CDR1 KGHSH and CDR2 LQKENI. This CDR3 contains 13 residues. CDR3 protein: CASSPLSEETQYF. Supplemented by reference TRBV18 and TRBJ2-5, the full variable domain reads NAGVMQNPRHLVRRRGQEARLRCSPMKGHSHVYWYRQLPEEGLKFMVYLQKENIIDESGMPKERFSAEFPKEGPSILRIQQVVRGDSAAYFCASSPLSEETQYFGPGTRLLVL.

The V call is TRBV6-1, the J call TRBJ1-1. Germline values: CDR1 MNHNS, CDR2 SASEGT. The CDR3 has 13 amino acids. The CDR3 sequence is CASTGNFLTEAFF.

The chain combines TRBV9 with TRBJ2-6. CDR3 size: 16 residues. Germline V gives CDR1 SGDLS, CDR2 YYNGEE. Here the CDR3 reads CASSVAVASGANVLTF.